What follows is one TCR beta chain and its context. The target antigen is unknown. The source of the sample is a study of cytomegalovirus exposure and HLA in healthy donors. Findings of the study overall: Among the CMV-associated chains, three were confirmed in vitro as specific for CMV antigens.

V was trimmed by 1 base and J by 3 bases, leaving 13 bases between them. This CDR3 region has 15 residues. The germline CDR1 and CDR2 sequences are LNHNV and YYDKDF (reference sequence). The primer mix had 60 Vbeta and 13 Jbeta primers. Using immunoSEQ multiplex PCR, the repertoire was profiled, and TCRdb retains in-frame clones only, with some absent. The data contain around 210,000 clones, around 77% of them seen just once; the ten biggest clones take up just under 3%. The V call is TRBV15, the J call TRBJ2-7; D is possibly TRBD1 (6 bases). The receptor's source is a woman aged 30 to 39 in good health and CMV-seronegative. The sequenced material came from PBMCs. The CDR3 DNA sequence: TGTGCCACCAGCAGAGGGGAAAACAGGGTCTACGAGCAGTACTTC. Translation gives CATSRGENRVYEQYF.